The 21 T cell receptor beta chains below come from one sample, sequenced in a study of CD8 T cells in Susac syndrome. RNA amounts of about 0.5 to 1 ug underwent reverse transcription with random hexamers. TCRdb redid the calling of the immunoSEQ multiplex PCR reads with MiXCR, one entry per CDR3 protein. The sample gives 200,000 to 300,000 distinct CDR3 sequences, about 95% of which show up once; about 0.095% is in the top ten. The sequenced material came from CD4+ T cells from PBMCs. The source of these receptors is a human donor with Susac syndrome.

V gene TRBV20-1 combines with J gene TRBJ2-5; 8 bases line up with TRBD2. The length of the CDR3 is 14 residues. Per the germline V gene, CDR1 is DFQATT and CDR2 is SNEGSKA (reference sequence). Trimming cost V 1 base and J 4 bases; bases outside gene matches: 5. The CDR3 reads CSARGGGLGETQYF. The CDR3 nucleotides are TGCAGTGCTAGAGGGGGGGGACTAGGAGAGACCCAGTACTTC.

Concerning this clonotype: The junction departs from germline at one end; a sequencing error may be responsible. The chain employs TRBV4-1 and TRBJ2-2; 8 bases line up with TRBD1. CDR1 is MGHRA and CDR2 is YSYEKL in the germline V gene. The CDR3 is 17 amino acids. For the CDR3, the DNA is TGCGCCAGCAGCCCCACCGAACGGACAGGGAACGCCGGGGAGCTGTTTTTT. Protein product: CASSPTERTGNAGELFF.

This clonotype is a singleton in its sample. The V call is TRBV7-2, the J call TRBJ2-7; 8 nucleotides line up with TRBD2. In germline, CDR1 is SGHTA, CDR2 FQGNSA. The V segment lost 5 bases and the J segment 2 bases; nucleotides outside the gene matches: 11. This CDR3 region has 16 residues. CDR3 nucleotide sequence: TGTGCCAGCAGCCTAAGGCCCGGGACTAGTACCTACGAGCAGTACTTC. This sequence encodes CASSLRPGTSTYEQYF.

This clonotype was seen once. V gene TRBV15 combines with J gene TRBJ2-7; D is perhaps TRBD2 (6 bases). The CDR3 runs 15 residues. Trimming took 3 bases from V and 7 from J, leaving 19 bases between them. The V gene's germline CDR1 is LNHNV and CDR2 YYDKDF (reference sequence). The CDR3, as DNA: TGTGCCACCAGCAGTTCATTGGTCAGGGCGGGAGAGCAGTACTTC. Translated, it gives CATSSSLVRAGEQYF.

The chain has TRBV27 and TRBJ2-3; a weak D match, TRBD2 (6 bases). This CDR3 region has 17 residues. In germline, CDR1 is MNHEY, CDR2 SMNVEV (reference sequence). Trimming pared 0 bases from V and 1 base from J, leaving 14 bases between. Written as DNA, the CDR3 is TGTGCCAGCAGTTTATCAATTCGTGGGAGGCGCACAGATACGCAGTATTTT. It translates to CASSLSIRGRRTDTQYF.

V gene TRBV29-1 combines with J gene TRBJ2-1, with a tentative D call TRBD1 (5 bases). V lost 7 bases, J lost 1 base, and 20 bases lay in between. This CDR3 is 16 amino acids long. The germline gives CDR1 SQVTM, CDR2 ANQGSEA. CDR3 in amino acids: CSGRLQGFGSYNEQFF. In DNA form, the CDR3 reads TGCAGCGGAAGACTCCAGGGTTTTGGGTCCTACAATGAGCAGTTCTTC.

This clonotype was counted once. J is TRBJ2-7 and V is TRBV4-2, with TRBD2 identical over 11 bases. The trim removed 4 bases at V and 5 bases at J, leaving 4 bases unmatched. Looked up from germline, CDR1 is LGHNA and CDR2 is YNFKEQ. The CDR3 runs to 14 residues. The CDR3 loop reads CASSPMGLADEQYF. CDR3 DNA: TGTGCCAGCAGCCCAATGGGACTAGCGGACGAGCAGTACTTC.

The chain carries TRBV29-1 and TRBJ2-7; tentative D call: TRBD2 (5 bases). The CDR3 has 11 amino acids. V lost 7 bases and J 6 bases, leaving 13 bases between the germline ends. Germline values: CDR1 SQVTM, CDR2 ANQGSEA. CDR3 DNA sequence: TGCAGCGGCGGGCGGTCGGGCGAGCAGTACTTC. It codes for CSGGRSGEQYF.

The rearrangement uses TRBV14 and TRBJ2-5; D unresolved. Looked up from germline, CDR1 is SGHDN and CDR2 is FVKESK. This CDR3 is 12 amino acids long. Trimming cost V 4 bases and J 7 bases, with 10 bases left between them. The CDR3 sequence: CASSRSLGTQYF. CDR3 DNA: TGTGCCAGCAGCCGGTCCCTGGGGACCCAGTACTTC.

This chain uses TRBV29-1 with TRBJ1-1, with TRBD1 as a possible D gene (6 bases). Germline values: CDR1 SQVTM, CDR2 ANQGSEA. This CDR3 contains 16 residues. Between the trimmed V and J ends, which lost 4 bases and 0 bases, there was a span of 18 bases. The CDR3 bases are TGCAGCGTTGGCCGGACAGTGGGCACTATGAACACTGAAGCTTTCTTT. Translated, it gives CSVGRTVGTMNTEAFF.

This chain joins TRBV9 and TRBJ2-3; TRBD1 agrees at 9 bases. The CDR3 is made up of 15 amino acids. J was trimmed by 6 bases and V by 0 bases; bases with no gene match: 5. Germline V lookup: CDR1 SGDLS, CDR2 YYNGEE. The CDR3 sequence: CASSVGGQGRDTQYF. CDR3 sequence (DNA): TGTGCCAGCAGCGTAGGAGGACAGGGGCGGGATACGCAGTATTTT. Full variable domain (outside the CDR3, taken from reference TRBV9 and TRBJ2-3): DSGVTQTPKHLITATGQRVTLRCSPRSGDLSVYWYQQSLDQGLQFLIQYYNGEERAKGNILERFSAQQFPDLHSELNLSSLELGDSALYFCASSVGGQGRDTQYFGPGTRLTVL.

This clonotype appeared a few times. The V and J genes are TRBV18 and TRBJ2-5; the D is unclear. Trimming removed 1 base at V and 5 bases at J, with 5 bases between. CDR1 and CDR2 (germline): KGHSH, LQKENI. The CDR3 is 12 amino acids. The CDR3 region has the DNA TGTGCCAGCTCACCACAAGGGGAGACCCAGTACTTC. Translating gives CASSPQGETQYF.

The chain has TRBV6-5 and TRBJ2-1; D ambiguous. Germline CDR1 reads MNHEY; CDR2 reads SVGAGI. This CDR3 comprises 14 residues. V lost 7 bases to trimming and J lost 0 bases, with 10 bases between them. The CDR3 DNA is TGTGCCAGCACTTCTGGTGGCTCCTACAATGAGCAGTTCTTC. Protein: CASTSGGSYNEQFF.

The J gene is TRBJ2-5, the V gene TRBV12-3 or TRBV12-4; 8 bases are shared with TRBD2. The CDR3 contains 16 residues. V was clipped by 2 bases and J by 0 bases; unmatched bases: 5. Written as DNA, the CDR3 is TGTGCCAGCAGTTTACAGCGGGGGACTTACCAAGAGACCCAGTACTTC. Amino acids: CASSLQRGTYQETQYF.

This rearrangement joins TRBV20-1 to TRBJ1-3; D may be TRBD1 (6 bases). Trimming shortened V by 3 bases and J by 0 bases, and 9 bases separated the two germline ends. The germline V gene has CDR1 DFQATT and CDR2 SNEGSKA (reference sequence). The CDR3 has 14 amino acids. The CDR3 spells CSARTGGSGNTIYF. CDR3 nucleotides: TGCAGTGCTAGGACAGGAGGCTCTGGAAACACCATATATTTT.

The rearrangement uses TRBV24-1 and TRBJ2-2, with D maybe TRBD1 (6 bases). The germline CDR1 and CDR2 sequences are KGHDR and SFDVKD. The CDR3 consists of 18 residues. Trimming took 3 bases from V and 0 from J, leaving 16 bases between them. The CDR3 protein is CATSDPQGQPTNTGELFF. The CDR3 DNA reads TGTGCCACCAGTGATCCTCAAGGACAGCCAACGAACACCGGGGAGCTGTTTTTT.

The chain is built from TRBV28 and TRBJ2-1, with D possibly being TRBD2 (6 bases). Trimming shortened V by 2 bases and J by 5 bases, and 13 bases separated the two germline ends. The CDR3 is 15 residues long. Germline V gene data show CDR1 as MDHEN and CDR2 as SYDVKM. For the CDR3, the DNA is TGTGCCAGCAGTTTAGTGTATGCGGGGAACAATGAGCAGTTCTTC. Protein: CASSLVYAGNNEQFF.

A single count supports this clonotype. V and J are TRBV3-1 and TRBJ1-1; D remains unclear. Germline loops: CDR1 LGHDT, CDR2 YNNKEL (reference sequence). The V gene lost 4 bases and the J gene lost 1 base, with 7 bases spanning the gap. This CDR3 spans 13 amino acids. The CDR3 nucleotides read TGTGCCAGCAGCCTACCAGAGAACACTGAAGCTTTCTTT. It encodes CASSLPENTEAFF. Full variable domain (outside the CDR3, taken from reference TRBV3-1 and TRBJ1-1): DTAVSQTPKYLVTQMGNDKSIKCEQNLGHDTMYWYKQDSKKFLKIMFSYNNKELIINETVPNRFSPKSPDKAHLNLHINSLELGDSAVYFCASSLPENTEAFFGQGTRLTVV.

The V call is TRBV21-1, the J call TRBJ2-6; the table calls TRBD2, which could not be checked here. TRBV21-1 is a pseudogene. The CDR3 runs 19 residues. In DNA form, the CDR3 reads TGTGCCAGCAGCATGATCGGGGACTCACCTCTCTCTGGGGCCAACGTCCTGACTTTC. Its protein product is CASSMIGDSPLSGANVLTF.

The chain couples TRBV29-1 to TRBJ2-1, with TRBD1 as a possible D gene (6 bases). The ends were cut back, 7 bases at V and 4 bases at J, with 17 bases in the middle. The germline V gene has CDR1 SQVTM and CDR2 ANQGSEA. There are 14 residues in the CDR3. CDR3: CSAGARQDYNEQFF. CDR3 nucleotide sequence: TGCAGCGCCGGGGCTCGACAGGATTACAATGAGCAGTTCTTC.

The chain recombines TRBV29-1 with TRBJ2-5; D is unresolved. CDR3 length equals 12 residues. With 3 bases removed from V and 3 bases from J, the gap between germline ends came to 8 bases. The germline V gene has CDR1 SQVTM and CDR2 ANQGSEA. Here the CDR3 reads CSVDPFEETQYF. CDR3 sequence (DNA): TGCAGCGTTGATCCGTTCGAAGAGACCCAGTACTTC.